This TCR beta chain was documented in a study of neoadjuvant anti-PD-1 for oral cavity cancer (dated by TCRdb to the early 2020s). Regarding the research as a whole: Before undergoing curative-intent surgical resection, most patients got three to four biweekly nivolumab doses at 3 mg/kg. Patients with complete response, partial response or stable disease by RECIST 1.1 were defined as responders, whereas patients with progression were defined as non-responders. Patients who did not progress were given a fourth nivolumab dose at about day 43 and had definitive surgical resection on days 50-56. There were about a dozen patients in the parent correlative cohort, and the response rate was around 35%. Points the paper makes about the study in general: A higher pretreatment blood Treg/Th17 ratio correlated with both higher pretreatment blood TCRbeta clonality and lower post-treatment tumor TCRbeta clonality. After neoadjuvant nivolumab, T cell clonality (Gini index) in PBMCs was significantly higher in non-responders than in responders. Only a few patients per response group were included in the TCR analyses, and the authors called for validation in larger cohorts.

PBMC libraries used mostly 480 ng of input genomic DNA for deep sequencing, with six replicates per sample. The immunoSEQ hsTCRbeta kit was used to prepare TCRbeta libraries according to the manufacturer's instructions. The completed libraries were mixed into a single pool at 3 nM, then sequenced with an Illumina NovaSeq 6000 S4 flow cell. In the original analysis: The immunoSEQ Analyzer handled quality control and preprocessing of the raw data. The analysis was restricted to productive rearrangements, with each unique CDR3 amino acid sequence defining a clonotype. Repertoire clonality was estimated as the Gini-Simpson index, which was computed with the R package tcR. Gini indices were compared with Student's t test, and associations with tumor size change were assessed by Pearson correlation. The immuneACCESS repertoire file appears here via TCRdb, limited to in-frame rearrangements. These files lack a portion of the clones; in checked studies, under half of the deficit traces to unresolved V genes, and the cause of the others is not known. Clone size and the V and J calls come from that table; the DNA yielded D and trimming. This sample has over 65,000 clones in its table, and 85% to 90% of those were observed once. The ten largest account for approximately 2.8% of the sample.

V is shortened by 2 bases, J by 5 bases, and the region joining them spans 17 bases. The germline V gene sets CDR1 to SGHRS and CDR2 to YFSETQ. The cysteine opens and the phenylalanine closes a CDR3 of 15 amino acids. The CDR3 DNA has 45 bases and is translated from base 1. The sample's time point, from its label and the paper: after neoadjuvant nivolumab, at surgical resection. The patients had newly diagnosed stage II-IVA oral cavity squamous cell carcinoma and had not received any prior systemic or radiation treatment. The cohort was composed of patients with HPV-negative, locally advanced oral cavity squamous cell carcinoma. Peripheral blood mononuclear cells were analyzed directly and were not maintained or expanded in culture. The samples were obtained from a longitudinal correlative study of a single-arm phase II trial testing neoadjuvant nivolumab in oral cavity squamous cell carcinoma. Genomic DNA-based TCRbeta sequencing was performed on subject-matched pre- and post-treatment PBMCs and tumors from three responders and three non-responders. Peripheral blood mononuclear cells were collected before nivolumab treatment and again after treatment, at the time of surgery. The Maxwell RSC DNA from Cells kit was used to extract genomic DNA from PBMCs.

A note on this clone: Its recognized antigen is unknown. Nothing much larger sits one base from this clone, and base qualities are not available.

The sequence came from a person aged 35-79 years with oral cavity squamous cell carcinoma. The chain links TRBV5-1 with TRBJ2-7; TRBD2 is a possible D gene, resting on 6 matching bases. The sample in question was PBMCs, obtained after nivolumab (anti-PD-1) treatment. The nucleotides are TGCGCCAGCAGCTTAGGTGGGGGGAGGAGGGACGAGCAGTACTTC. Translated, this is CASSLGGGRRDEQYF. Supplemented by the reference TRBV5-1 and TRBJ2-7 proteins around the CDR3, the complete variable domain is KAGVTQTPRYLIKTRGQQVTLSCSPISGHRSVSWYQQTPGQGLQFLFEYFSETQRNKGNFPGRFSGRQFSNSRSEMNVSTLELGDSALYLCASSLGGGRRDEQYFGPGTRLTVT.